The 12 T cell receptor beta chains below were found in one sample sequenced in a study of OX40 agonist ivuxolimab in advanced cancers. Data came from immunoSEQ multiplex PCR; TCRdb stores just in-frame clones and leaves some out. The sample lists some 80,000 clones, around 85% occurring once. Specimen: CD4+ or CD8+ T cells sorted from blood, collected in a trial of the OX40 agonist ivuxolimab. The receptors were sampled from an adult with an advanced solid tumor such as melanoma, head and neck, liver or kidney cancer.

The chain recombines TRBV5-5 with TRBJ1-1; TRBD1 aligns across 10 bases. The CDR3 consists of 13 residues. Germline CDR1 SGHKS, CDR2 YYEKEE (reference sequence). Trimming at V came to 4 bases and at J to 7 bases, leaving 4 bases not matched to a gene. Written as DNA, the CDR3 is TGTGCCAGCAGCCCGGACAGGGGGGGTGAAGCTTTCTTT. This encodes CASSPDRGGEAFF. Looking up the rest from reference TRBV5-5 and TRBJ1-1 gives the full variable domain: DAGVTQSPTHLIKTRGQQVTLRCSPISGHKSVSWYQQVLGQGPQFIFQYYEKEERGRGNFPDRFSARQFPNYSSELNVNALLLGDSALYLCASSPDRGGEAFFGQGTRLTVV.

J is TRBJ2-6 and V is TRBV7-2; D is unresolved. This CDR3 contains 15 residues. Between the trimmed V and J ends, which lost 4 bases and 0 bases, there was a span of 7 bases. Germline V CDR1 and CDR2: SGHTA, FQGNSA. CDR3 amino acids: CASSSRISGANVLTF. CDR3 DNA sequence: TGTGCCAGCAGCTCACGGATCTCTGGGGCCAACGTCCTGACTTTC.

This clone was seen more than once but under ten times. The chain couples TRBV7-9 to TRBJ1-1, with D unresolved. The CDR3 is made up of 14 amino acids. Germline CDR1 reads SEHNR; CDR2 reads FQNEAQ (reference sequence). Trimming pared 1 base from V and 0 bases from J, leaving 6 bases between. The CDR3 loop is CASSLEAVNTEAFF. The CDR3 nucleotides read TGTGCCAGCAGCTTAGAGGCGGTGAACACTGAAGCTTTCTTT.

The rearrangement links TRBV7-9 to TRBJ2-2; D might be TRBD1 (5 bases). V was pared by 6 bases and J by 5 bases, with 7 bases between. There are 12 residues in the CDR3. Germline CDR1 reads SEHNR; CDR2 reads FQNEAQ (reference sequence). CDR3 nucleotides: TGTGCCAGCAGAAGACAGACCGGGGAGCTGTTTTTT. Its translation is CASRRQTGELFF. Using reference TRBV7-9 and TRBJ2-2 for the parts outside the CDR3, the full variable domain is DTGVSQNPRHKITKRGQNVTFRCDPISEHNRLYWYRQTLGQGPEFLTYFQNEAQLEKSRLLSDRFSAERPKGSFSTLEIQRTEQGDSAMYLCASRRQTGELFFGEGSRLTVL.

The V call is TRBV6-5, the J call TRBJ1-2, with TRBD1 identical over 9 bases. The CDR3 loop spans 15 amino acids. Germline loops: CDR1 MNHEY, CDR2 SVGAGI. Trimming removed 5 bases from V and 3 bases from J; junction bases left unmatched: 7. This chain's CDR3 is CASSGRGQGYYGYTF. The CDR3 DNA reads TGTGCCAGCAGTGGTCGAGGACAGGGGTACTATGGCTACACCTTC.

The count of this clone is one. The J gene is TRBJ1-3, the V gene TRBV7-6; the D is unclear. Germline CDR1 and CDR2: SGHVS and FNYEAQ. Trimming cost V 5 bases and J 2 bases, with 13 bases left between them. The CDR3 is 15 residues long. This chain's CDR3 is CASSRDLGPGNTIYF. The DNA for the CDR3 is TGTGCCAGCAGCCGAGACTTGGGCCCTGGAAACACCATATATTTT.

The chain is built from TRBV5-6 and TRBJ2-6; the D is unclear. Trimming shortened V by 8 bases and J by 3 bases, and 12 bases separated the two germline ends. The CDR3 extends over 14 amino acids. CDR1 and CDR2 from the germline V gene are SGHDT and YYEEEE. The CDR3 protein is CASTQQLGANVLTF. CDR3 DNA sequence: TGTGCCAGTACCCAGCAGCTTGGGGCCAACGTCCTGACTTTC.

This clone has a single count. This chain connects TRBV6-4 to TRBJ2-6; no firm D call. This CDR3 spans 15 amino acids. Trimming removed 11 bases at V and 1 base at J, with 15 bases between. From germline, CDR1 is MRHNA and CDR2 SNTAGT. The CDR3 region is CAVPQLLSGANVLTF. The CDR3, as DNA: TGTGCCGTTCCACAGTTACTTTCTGGGGCCAACGTCCTGACTTTC.

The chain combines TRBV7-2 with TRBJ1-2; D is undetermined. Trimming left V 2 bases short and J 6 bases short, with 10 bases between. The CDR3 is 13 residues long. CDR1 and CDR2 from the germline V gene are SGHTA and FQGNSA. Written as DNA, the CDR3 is TGTGCCAGCAGCTTAAACGGGATCCATGGCTACACCTTC. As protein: CASSLNGIHGYTF. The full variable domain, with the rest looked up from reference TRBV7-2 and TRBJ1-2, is GAGVSQSPSNKVTEKGKDVELRCDPISGHTALYWYRQSLGQGLEFLIYFQGNSAPDKSGLPSDRFSAERTGGSVSTLTIQRTQQEDSAVYLCASSLNGIHGYTFGSGTRLTVV.

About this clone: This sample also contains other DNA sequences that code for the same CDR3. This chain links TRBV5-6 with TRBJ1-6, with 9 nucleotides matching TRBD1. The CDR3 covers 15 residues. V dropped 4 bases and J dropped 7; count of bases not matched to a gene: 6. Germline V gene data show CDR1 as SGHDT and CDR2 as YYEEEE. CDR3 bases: TGTGCCAGCAGCGCACAGGGGGCGGGAAATTCACCCCTCCACTTT. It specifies CASSAQGAGNSPLHF.

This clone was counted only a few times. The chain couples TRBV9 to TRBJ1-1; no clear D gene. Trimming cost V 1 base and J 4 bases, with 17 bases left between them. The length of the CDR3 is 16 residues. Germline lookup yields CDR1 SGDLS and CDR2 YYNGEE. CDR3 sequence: CASSVWPGVSGTEAFF. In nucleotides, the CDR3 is TGTGCCAGCAGCGTATGGCCTGGGGTCTCAGGCACTGAAGCTTTCTTT.

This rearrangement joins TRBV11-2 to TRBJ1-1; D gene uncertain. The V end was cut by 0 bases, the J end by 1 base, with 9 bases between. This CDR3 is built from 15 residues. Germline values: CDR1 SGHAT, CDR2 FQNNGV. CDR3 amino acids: CASSLESGSNTEAFF. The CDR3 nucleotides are TGTGCCAGCAGCTTAGAGAGCGGGTCGAACACTGAAGCTTTCTTT. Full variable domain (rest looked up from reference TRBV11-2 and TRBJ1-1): EAGVAQSPRYKIIEKRQSVAFWCNPISGHATLYWYQQILGQGPKLLIQFQNNGVVDDSQLPKDRFSAERLKGVDSTLKIQPAKLEDSAVYLCASSLESGSNTEAFFGQGTRLTVV.